The 13 T cell receptor beta chains below come from one sample, sequenced in a study of CD8+ T cells in alopecia areata. The sample's treatment: oral pan-JAK inhibitor, 5-10 mg twice daily. The sequencing template was cDNA reverse transcribed from extracted RNA. TCRdb keeps only in-frame clones here, not all; method: immunoSEQ multiplex PCR. Found here are approximately 120,000 clones, 61% of them singletons; the top ten hold 4.5% to 6%. This specimen was CD4+ T cells sorted from blood, taken at week 4, from a patient treated with tofacitinib. The receptors stem from a human donor with alopecia areata.

This clone came up once. Other DNA sequences of this sample code for an identical CDR3. The genes are TRBV30 and TRBJ1-5; maybe TRBD1 (6 bases). The CDR3 consists of 14 residues. V lost 0 bases and J lost 3, with 9 bases in between. Per germline, CDR1 GTSNPN and CDR2 SVGIG (reference sequence). CDR3 bases: TGTGCCTGGAGTGTACAGGGTTCCAATCAGCCCCAGCATTTT. Translated, it gives CAWSVQGSNQPQHF.

The chain uses TRBV10-3 and TRBJ2-5, with D perhaps TRBD2 (5 bases). The CDR3 spans 12 residues. Germline V gene sequence: CDR1 ENHRY, CDR2 SYGVKD. The V gene lost 11 bases and the J gene lost 7 bases, with 17 bases spanning the gap. The CDR3 nucleotides read TGTGCCTCACGCCGAGAGGGCCCGACCCAGTACTTC. It is translated as CASRREGPTQYF.

This clone was picked up a small number of times. The gene calls are TRBV5-1 and TRBJ2-1; D gene ambiguous. Germline loops: CDR1 SGHRS, CDR2 YFSETQ. This CDR3 has 13 amino acids. The ends were cut back, 6 bases at V and 5 bases at J, with 12 bases in the middle. CDR3 nucleotides: TGCGCCAGCACCCGAGCAGATAACAATGAGCAGTTCTTC. This encodes CASTRADNNEQFF. The whole variable domain, remainder taken from reference TRBV5-1 and TRBJ2-1, is KAGVTQTPRYLIKTRGQQVTLSCSPISGHRSVSWYQQTPGQGLQFLFEYFSETQRNKGNFPGRFSGRQFSNSRSEMNVSTLELGDSALYLCASTRADNNEQFFGPGTRLTVL.

This chain connects TRBV6-1 to TRBJ2-1; 8 bases map to TRBD1. The germline V gene has CDR1 MNHNS and CDR2 SASEGT. The CDR3 runs 12 residues. The V and J ends lost 7 bases and 9 bases, in that order; junction bases with no gene match: 5. In nucleotides, the CDR3 is TGTGCCAGCAAGACAGGGGTTAGTGAGCAGTTCTTC. Its translation: CASKTGVSEQFF.

V usage is TRBV30 and J usage is TRBJ1-5; perhaps TRBD1 as D (6 bases). This CDR3 comprises 18 residues. CDR1 is GTSNPN and CDR2 is SVGIG in the germline V gene (reference sequence). The ends were cut back, 0 bases at V and 1 base at J, with 19 bases in the middle. The CDR3: CAWSVHPAGTGSNQPQHF. CDR3 coding DNA: TGTGCCTGGAGTGTGCACCCTGCGGGAACAGGGAGCAATCAGCCCCAGCATTTT.

The chain carries TRBV5-1 and TRBJ2-3; 7 bases are a match to TRBD1. The CDR3 length is 15 residues. Germline lookup yields CDR1 SGHRS and CDR2 YFSETQ. The V and J ends lost 1 base and 2 bases, in that order; junction bases with no gene match: 4. The CDR3 loop reads CASSLRGQLTDTQYF. Here the CDR3 DNA reads TGCGCCAGCAGCTTGCGGGGACAGCTCACAGATACGCAGTATTTT.

The chain is built from TRBV5-1 and TRBJ2-7; 9 positions agree with TRBD1. This CDR3 contains 13 residues. V was clipped by 4 bases and J by 6 bases; unmatched bases: 5. Germline lookup yields CDR1 SGHRS and CDR2 YFSETQ. CDR3 protein: CASSGLTGGEQYF. The CDR3 DNA reads TGCGCCAGCAGCGGCTTGACAGGGGGCGAGCAGTACTTC.

This sequence joins TRBV5-1 and TRBJ2-2; D unclear. Trimming took 6 bases from V and 1 from J, leaving 1 base between them. The CDR3 runs 11 residues. Germline values: CDR1 SGHRS, CDR2 YFSETQ. CDR3 coding DNA: TGCGCCAGCAAGAACACCGGGGAGCTGTTTTTT. Translation: CASKNTGELFF. Variable domain in full (rest from reference TRBV5-1 and TRBJ2-2): KAGVTQTPRYLIKTRGQQVTLSCSPISGHRSVSWYQQTPGQGLQFLFEYFSETQRNKGNFPGRFSGRQFSNSRSEMNVSTLELGDSALYLCASKNTGELFFGEGSRLTVL.

The CDR3 DNA follows: TGTGCCAGCAGCCACCCATGGGGGGCAGGCAATGAGCAGTTCTTC. It translates to CASSHPWGAGNEQFF. The chain employs TRBV14 and TRBJ2-1; D may correspond to TRBD1 or TRBD2 (6 bases each). The germline V gene encodes CDR1 SGHDN and CDR2 FVKESK. The CDR3 runs to 15 residues. V was trimmed by 3 bases and J by 6 bases, leaving 15 bases between them.

This rearrangement joins TRBV9 to TRBJ2-2; 10 nucleotides align to TRBD2. In germline, CDR1 is SGDLS, CDR2 YYNGEE. The CDR3 loop spans 16 amino acids. Germline trimming cut 1 base from V and 1 base from J; bases unmatched to any gene: 1. This CDR3 is CASSVLAGENTGELFF. Here the CDR3 DNA reads TGTGCCAGCAGCGTACTAGCGGGAGAGAACACCGGGGAGCTGTTTTTT.

There are a few counts of this clone. The chain has TRBV29-1 and TRBJ1-2, with D tentatively TRBD1 (6 bases). V lost 3 bases, J lost 4 bases, and 6 bases lay in between. CDR3 length: 11 residues. Germline assignment: CDR1 SQVTM and CDR2 ANQGSEA. The CDR3 spells CSVDRGYGYTF. CDR3 DNA: TGCAGCGTTGACAGGGGCTATGGCTACACCTTC.

This clone turned up a few times. The rearrangement uses TRBV19 and TRBJ2-2, with no clear D. The CDR3 loop spans 12 amino acids. The germline V gene encodes CDR1 LNHDA and CDR2 SQIVND (reference sequence). Deletions cut 5 bases from V and 3 bases from J, with 4 bases between. CDR3 in DNA: TGTGCCAGTAGTTCGTACACCGGGGAGCTGTTTTTT. Its translation: CASSSYTGELFF.

The chain is built from TRBV5-1 and TRBJ2-5, with D uncertain. This CDR3 has 11 residues. V lost 8 bases and J lost 2, with 7 bases in between. Germline values: CDR1 SGHRS, CDR2 YFSETQ. CDR3 nucleotide sequence: TGCGCCAGTGGTAATCAAGAGACCCAGTACTTC. Translated: CASGNQETQYF.